Listed below are T cell receptor beta chains from one sample, sequenced in a study of CD8+CD57+ T cells in acquired aplastic anemia. TCRdb reanalysed the reads using MiXCR and keeps one entry per CDR3 protein. The sample holds approximately 180,000 distinct CDR3 sequences, over 40% seen once. The sequencing sample was made of sorted CD4+, CD8+, or CD8+CD57+ T cells (not recorded which) from PBMCs. These receptors were obtained from a human donor with aplastic anemia. Each CDR3 is given with its conserved first and last residue. The order of the fields is clone size, CDR3 length, J gene, D gene, V gene, CDR3 protein, CDR3 DNA. The D gene is left open where the match is weak. The size entry is marked missing in some rows and otherwise reads once, few, many or a size class.

clone_size: many
cdr3_length: 15
j_call: TRBJ2-5
d_call: NA
v_call: TRBV7-2
cdr3_aa: CASSLVVFSSETQYF
cdr3_nt: TGTGCCAGCAGCTTAGTGGTATTTAGTAGCGAGACCCAGTACTTC

clone_size: NA
cdr3_length: 14
j_call: TRBJ1-1
d_call: NA
v_call: TRBV6-2/TRBV6-3
cdr3_aa: CASSYAGLNTEAFF
cdr3_nt: TGTGCCAGCAGTTACGCAGGCTTGAACACTGAAGCTTTCTTT

clone_size: NA
cdr3_length: 11
j_call: TRBJ2-7
d_call: NA
v_call: TRBV6-6
cdr3_aa: CAGSLGGWQYF
cdr3_nt: TGTGCCGGCAGCCTTGGCGGGTGGCAGTACTTC

clone_size: many
cdr3_length: 14
j_call: TRBJ2-7
d_call: NA
v_call: TRBV19
cdr3_aa: CASSSPGYTYEQYF
cdr3_nt: TGTGCCAGTAGTAGTCCAGGTTATACCTACGAGCAGTACTTC

clone_size: few
cdr3_length: 14
j_call: TRBJ1-6
d_call: TRBD1
v_call: TRBV11-2
cdr3_aa: CASSFGTESSPLHF
cdr3_nt: TGTGCCAGCAGCTTTGGGACAGAATCGTCACCCCTCCACTTT

clone_size: NA
cdr3_length: 14
j_call: TRBJ2-1
d_call: NA
v_call: TRBV20-1
cdr3_aa: CSARRAEPSNEQFF
cdr3_nt: TGCAGTGCTAGGAGAGCGGAACCCTCCAATGAGCAGTTCTTC

clone_size: NA
cdr3_length: 14
j_call: TRBJ2-2
d_call: NA
v_call: TRBV15
cdr3_aa: CATSRGRETGELFF
cdr3_nt: TGTGCCACCAGCAGAGGCAGGGAAACCGGGGAGCTGTTTTTT

clone_size: few
cdr3_length: 13
j_call: TRBJ1-5
d_call: NA
v_call: TRBV20-1
cdr3_aa: CSARVRGSEPQHF
cdr3_nt: TGCAGTGCTAGAGTCAGGGGAAGTGAGCCCCAGCATTTT

clone_size: many
cdr3_length: 13
j_call: TRBJ1-6
d_call: NA
v_call: TRBV28
cdr3_aa: CASRMWDNSPLHF
cdr3_nt: TGTGCCAGCAGGATGTGGGATAATTCACCCCTCCACTTT

clone_size: few
cdr3_length: 11
j_call: TRBJ1-6
d_call: NA
v_call: TRBV29-1
cdr3_aa: CSAASGGETHF
cdr3_nt: TGCAGCGCTGCCTCGGGTGGGGAAACCCACTTT

clone_size: NA
cdr3_length: 17
j_call: TRBJ2-6
d_call: TRBD1
v_call: TRBV28
cdr3_aa: CASRGDSSLAGANVLTF
cdr3_nt: TGTGCCAGCAGAGGGGACAGTTCCCTTGCTGGGGCCAACGTCCTGACTTTC

clone_size: many
cdr3_length: 13
j_call: TRBJ1-5
d_call: NA
v_call: TRBV2
cdr3_aa: CASTETRGQPQHF
cdr3_nt: TGTGCCAGCACCGAGACTCGGGGCCAGCCCCAGCATTTT

clone_size: NA
cdr3_length: 16
j_call: TRBJ2-1
d_call: NA
v_call: TRBV25-1
cdr3_aa: CASLSEGKGSYNEQFF
cdr3_nt: TGTGCCAGCTTAAGCGAGGGAAAGGGCTCCTACAATGAGCAGTTCTTC

clone_size: NA
cdr3_length: 16
j_call: TRBJ2-3
d_call: NA
v_call: TRBV24-1
cdr3_aa: CATSESFTTSTDTQYF
cdr3_nt: TGTGCCACCAGTGAGTCTTTCACAACTAGCACAGATACGCAGTATTTT

clone_size: NA
cdr3_length: 14
j_call: TRBJ2-7
d_call: NA
v_call: TRBV24-1
cdr3_aa: CATSEGASGYEQYF
cdr3_nt: TGTGCCACCAGTGAAGGTGCATCGGGCTACGAGCAGTACTTC

clone_size: many
cdr3_length: 15
j_call: TRBJ2-5
d_call: TRBD1
v_call: TRBV7-2
cdr3_aa: CASSLVTGGQETQYF
cdr3_nt: TGTGCCAGCAGCTTGGTGACAGGGGGCCAAGAGACCCAGTACTTC

clone_size: many
cdr3_length: 14
j_call: TRBJ1-1
d_call: NA
v_call: TRBV5-1
cdr3_aa: CASSLQQGNTEAFF
cdr3_nt: TGCGCCAGCAGCTTGCAACAGGGGAACACTGAAGCTTTCTTT

clone_size: NA
cdr3_length: 13
j_call: TRBJ2-7
d_call: NA
v_call: TRBV10-1
cdr3_aa: CASKGESSYEQYF
cdr3_nt: TGCGCCAGCAAGGGCGAGAGCTCCTACGAGCAGTACTTC

clone_size: NA
cdr3_length: 14
j_call: TRBJ1-2
d_call: NA
v_call: TRBV29-1
cdr3_aa: CSVEDRPALPGYTF
cdr3_nt: TGCAGCGTTGAAGATCGCCCAGCCCTTCCTGGCTACACCTTC

clone_size: NA
cdr3_length: 12
j_call: TRBJ2-7
d_call: NA
v_call: TRBV2
cdr3_aa: CASSAGLDEQYF
cdr3_nt: TGTGCCAGCAGTGCCGGGTTGGACGAGCAGTACTTC

clone_size: many
cdr3_length: 15
j_call: TRBJ1-6
d_call: TRBD1
v_call: TRBV5-1
cdr3_aa: CASSLAAGGHSPLHF
cdr3_nt: TGCGCCAGCAGCTTGGCGGCAGGGGGTCACTCACCCCTCCACTTT

clone_size: many
cdr3_length: 16
j_call: TRBJ2-5
d_call: NA
v_call: TRBV5-4
cdr3_aa: CASSSTQWVSQETQYF
cdr3_nt: TGTGCCAGCAGCTCGACACAATGGGTATCCCAAGAGACCCAGTACTTC

clone_size: NA
cdr3_length: 15
j_call: TRBJ2-1
d_call: TRBD2
v_call: TRBV2
cdr3_aa: CASSEPRLAGGGQFF
cdr3_nt: TGTGCCAGCAGTGAGCCTCGACTAGCGGGAGGCGGGCAGTTCTTC

clone_size: NA
cdr3_length: 13
j_call: TRBJ2-7
d_call: TRBD2
v_call: TRBV27
cdr3_aa: CASSFRGAYEQYF
cdr3_nt: TGTGCCAGCAGTTTCCGGGGGGCCTACGAGCAGTACTTC

clone_size: NA
cdr3_length: 16
j_call: TRBJ2-3
d_call: NA
v_call: TRBV11-1
cdr3_aa: CASSLRPRGGTDTQYF
cdr3_nt: TGTGCCAGCAGCTTAAGGCCTCGGGGAGGAACAGATACGCAGTATTTT

clone_size: NA
cdr3_length: 14
j_call: TRBJ2-2
d_call: NA
v_call: TRBV24-1
cdr3_aa: CATSDPGGTGELFF
cdr3_nt: TGTGCCACCAGTGACCCCGGGGGTACCGGGGAGCTGTTTTTT

clone_size: few
cdr3_length: 16
j_call: TRBJ2-7
d_call: TRBD1
v_call: TRBV10-3
cdr3_aa: CAIIRTGSGTGGEQYF
cdr3_nt: TGTGCCATCATCCGGACAGGGAGCGGCACGGGTGGCGAGCAGTACTTC

clone_size: NA
cdr3_length: 16
j_call: TRBJ2-1
d_call: NA
v_call: TRBV5-6
cdr3_aa: CASSLIFPSSYNEQFF
cdr3_nt: TGTGCCAGCAGCTTAATTTTTCCTAGCTCCTACAATGAGCAGTTCTTC

clone_size: NA
cdr3_length: 16
j_call: TRBJ2-5
d_call: TRBD2
v_call: TRBV12-3/TRBV12-4
cdr3_aa: CASALRGRRNQETQYF
cdr3_nt: TGTGCCAGCGCCCTGCGGGGGAGGCGGAACCAAGAGACCCAGTACTTC

clone_size: NA
cdr3_length: 13
j_call: TRBJ2-5
d_call: TRBD2
v_call: TRBV7-9
cdr3_aa: CASRREGPETQYF
cdr3_nt: TGTGCCAGCAGGCGGGAGGGCCCAGAGACCCAGTACTTC

clone_size: many
cdr3_length: 16
j_call: TRBJ2-2
d_call: TRBD2
v_call: TRBV7-3
cdr3_aa: CASSLATSGGTGELFF
cdr3_nt: TGTGCCAGCAGCCTCGCGACTAGCGGGGGGACCGGGGAGCTGTTTTTT

clone_size: NA
cdr3_length: 15
j_call: TRBJ2-1
d_call: TRBD1
v_call: TRBV20-1
cdr3_aa: CSASETGGSYNEQFF
cdr3_nt: TGCAGTGCTAGCGAAACAGGGGGTTCCTACAATGAGCAGTTCTTC

clone_size: NA
cdr3_length: 15
j_call: TRBJ2-1
d_call: NA
v_call: TRBV29-1
cdr3_aa: CSVDGRGSPYNEQFF
cdr3_nt: TGCAGCGTTGACGGCCGTGGTTCGCCCTACAATGAGCAGTTCTTC

clone_size: NA
cdr3_length: 15
j_call: TRBJ2-7
d_call: NA
v_call: TRBV25-1
cdr3_aa: CASSAKIIPGYEQYF
cdr3_nt: TGTGCCAGCAGTGCAAAGATCATTCCGGGCTACGAGCAGTACTTC

clone_size: few
cdr3_length: 14
j_call: TRBJ2-1
d_call: TRBD2
v_call: TRBV24-1
cdr3_aa: CATSGAGALNEQFF
cdr3_nt: TGTGCCACCAGTGGTGCGGGAGCCCTCAATGAGCAGTTCTTC

clone_size: NA
cdr3_length: 14
j_call: TRBJ2-5
d_call: NA
v_call: TRBV10-2
cdr3_aa: CATNPTAYQETQYF
cdr3_nt: TGCGCCACCAACCCGACGGCTTATCAAGAGACCCAGTACTTC

clone_size: once
cdr3_length: 13
j_call: TRBJ2-5
d_call: NA
v_call: TRBV29-1
cdr3_aa: CSVDRTAQETQYF
cdr3_nt: TGCAGCGTTGATAGGACAGCCCAAGAGACCCAGTACTTC

clone_size: NA
cdr3_length: 13
j_call: TRBJ1-1
d_call: NA
v_call: TRBV19
cdr3_aa: CASSNRVGTEAFF
cdr3_nt: TGTGCCAGTAGCAACAGGGTAGGGACTGAAGCTTTCTTT

clone_size: NA
cdr3_length: 12
j_call: TRBJ2-7
d_call: NA
v_call: TRBV19
cdr3_aa: CASSIGGYEQYF
cdr3_nt: TGTGCCAGTAGTATAGGGGGATACGAGCAGTACTTC

clone_size: NA
cdr3_length: 16
j_call: TRBJ2-3
d_call: TRBD2
v_call: TRBV24-1
cdr3_aa: CATSDPGGAGTDTQYF
cdr3_nt: TGTGCCACCAGTGACCCGGGGGGGGCAGGTACAGATACGCAGTATTTT